Listed below are T cell receptor beta chains from one sample, sequenced in a study of blood T cell dynamics during melanoma immunotherapy. Some clones are missing from TCRdb's copy, which holds only in-frame ones; the method was immunoSEQ multiplex PCR. Of roughly 15,000 clones listed, around 86% were seen once; the top ten hold approximately 5.6%. The input for sequencing was blood, taken from a patient treated with checkpoint blockade. These receptors were taken from a human donor with melanoma. Both conserved end residues are part of each CDR3. A D gene is named only where the DNA matches it firmly. The size entry is marked missing in some rows and otherwise reads once, few, many or a size class.

- | - | TRBJ2-2 | TRBV5-4 | CASSPGGFYTGELFF | TGTGCCAGCAGCCCCGGAGGATTTTACACCGGGGAGCTGTTTTTT
- | - | TRBJ2-1 | TRBV30 | CAWRKRPGNEQFF | TGTGCCTGGAGAAAGCGACCGGGCAATGAGCAGTTCTTC
- | - | TRBJ1-2 | TRBV25-1 | CASSESVTNYGYTF | TGTGCCAGCAGTGAATCGGTGACTAACTATGGCTACACCTTC
- | - | TRBJ1-3 | TRBV25-1 | CASSARNSLGNTIYF | TGTGCCAGCAGTGCCCGAAACAGCCTCGGAAACACCATATATTTT
- | - | TRBJ1-5 | TRBV7-2 | CASRLGDQPQHF | TGTGCCAGCAGGCTAGGCGATCAGCCCCAGCATTTT
- | TRBD2 | TRBJ2-1 | TRBV10-3 | CAISDGQRGYNEQFF | TGTGCCATCAGTGATGGCCAGCGGGGGTACAATGAGCAGTTCTTC
- | - | TRBJ1-2 | TRBV4-2 | CASSQVDNYGYTF | TGTGCCAGCAGCCAAGTCGATAACTATGGCTACACCTTC
- | - | TRBJ2-5 | TRBV6-1 | CASSLIDTGETQYF | TGTGCCAGCAGCCTTATTGACACTGGGGAGACCCAGTACTTC
- | - | TRBJ1-3 | TRBV18 | CASSPPGGSGNTIYF | TGTGCCAGCTCACCACCGGGGGGCTCTGGAAACACCATATATTTT
- | - | TRBJ2-1 | TRBV7-9 | CASSHVGALVYEQFF | TGTGCCAGCAGTCACGTTGGTGCGCTAGTGTACGAGCAGTTCTTC
- | TRBD2 | TRBJ2-7 | TRBV5-4 | CASRTSGSSYEQYF | TGTGCCAGCAGGACTAGCGGGAGCTCCTACGAGCAGTACTTC
- | - | TRBJ2-7 | TRBV9 | CASSERGDVGGEQYF | TGTGCCAGCAGCGAGAGGGGCGACGTGGGTGGCGAGCAGTACTTC
- | - | TRBJ2-5 | TRBV20-1 | CSAIHETQYF | TGCAGTGCTATCCACGAGACCCAGTACTTC
- | - | TRBJ2-7 | TRBV2 | CASSDSNEQYF | TGTGCCAGCAGTGATTCGAACGAGCAGTACTTC
few | - | TRBJ1-6 | TRBV6-5 | CASTTASQNSPLHF | TGTGCCAGCACTACAGCTTCCCAAAATTCACCCCTCCACTTT
- | - | TRBJ1-2 | TRBV30 | CAWSDGSPIVNYGYTF | TGTGCCTGGAGTGACGGCAGCCCAATTGTTAACTATGGCTACACCTTC
- | TRBD1 | TRBJ2-3 | TRBV28 | CASSLTDRATDTQYF | TGTGCCAGCAGCCTGACCGACAGGGCCACAGATACGCAGTATTTT
- | - | TRBJ2-1 | TRBV5-4 | CASSLGSYNEQFF | TGTGCCAGCAGCTTAGGCTCCTACAATGAGCAGTTCTTC
few | TRBD1 | TRBJ1-5 | TRBV14 | CASSQYRGQPQHF | TGTGCCAGCAGTCAATACAGGGGCCAGCCCCAGCATTTT
- | - | TRBJ2-1 | TRBV9 | CASSAGTAGNEQFF | TGTGCCAGCAGCGCCGGGACCGCCGGCAATGAGCAGTTCTTC
- | - | TRBJ2-7 | TRBV5-5 | CASSSVWGNSYEQYF | TGTGCCAGCAGTTCTGTTTGGGGGAATTCCTACGAGCAGTACTTC
- | - | TRBJ2-2 | TRBV7-2 | CASSLMTGELFF | TGTGCCAGCAGCTTGATGACCGGGGAGCTGTTTTTT
- | - | TRBJ1-5 | TRBV6-1 | CASSEHYSNQPQHF | TGTGCCAGCAGTGAACATTACAGCAATCAGCCCCAGCATTTT
- | - | TRBJ1-5 | TRBV7-3 | CASSSLRGYSNQPQHF | TGTGCCAGCAGCTCCCTCAGGGGATATAGCAATCAGCCCCAGCATTTT
- | - | TRBJ1-6 | TRBV7-3 | CASTMAGSGKNSPLHF | TGTGCCAGCACCATGGCGGGATCGGGGAAAAATTCACCCCTCCACTTT
- | - | TRBJ1-3 | TRBV18 | CASSQLWAGAGGNTIYF | TGTGCCAGCTCACAACTGTGGGCGGGGGCAGGAGGAAACACCATATATTTT